The entry below gives a single TCR beta chain sequence along with its context. Study processing details: By means of reference gene primer amplification, nucleated cell counts were estimated. The data were produced by immunoSEQ multiplex PCR, yet TCRdb's version contains in-frame clones alone and is incomplete. V and J calls and clone size are copied from that table; D and trimming were computed from the DNA. In the table there are around 270,000 clones, around 88% of which are singletons. This specimen belongs to a study of blood T cell repertoires in COVID-19. Study-level information: There were acute and convalescent COVID-19 samples, and they came from the United States, Italy and Spain. In each case, the material was cDNA or gDNA derived from T cells, B-cell-depleted T cells, or PBMCs.

Looked up from germline, CDR1 is SNHLY and CDR2 is FYNNEI. The CDR3 contains 12 residues. V was cut by 7 bases and J by 5 bases, with 8 bases left in between. This sequence was found in a man aged 35-49 years with acute or convalescent COVID-19. Sample: peripheral blood. The chain joins TRBV2 to TRBJ2-2, with D perhaps TRBD2 (6 bases). CDR3 DNA sequence: TGTGCCAGCACCGGGGGTACCGGGGAGCTGTTTTTT. It encodes CASTGGTGELFF.